The rows below give T cell receptor beta chains drawn from one sample of a study of blood T cell repertoires in COVID-19. Repertoires were generated with immunoSEQ multiplex PCR, while TCRdb's copy carries only in-frame clones and drops some. The repertoire holds under 200,000 clones, with approximately 81% as singletons. The source material was peripheral blood. These receptors all come from a man aged 18 to 35 with active or convalescent COVID-19. Both conserved end residues are part of each CDR3. The order of the fields is clone size, V gene, D gene, J gene, CDR3 DNA, CDR3 protein. The D gene is left open where the match is weak. Clone size, where shown, is once, few, many, or a class for clones that have expanded.

-	TRBV2	TRBD2	TRBJ2-3	TGTGCCAGCAGTGTCCGGGGGGGACTAGCGGCCAGCACAGATACGCAGTATTTT	CASSVRGGLAASTDTQYF
-	TRBV6-5	-	TRBJ2-1	TGTGCCAGCAGGGGGGCTGTCTCCTACAATGAGCAGTTCTTC	CASRGAVSYNEQFF
-	TRBV6-5	-	TRBJ1-5	TGTGCCAGCAGTTACTCCGGTTATAGCAATCAGCCCCAGCATTTT	CASSYSGYSNQPQHF
-	TRBV3-1/TRBV3-2	-	TRBJ1-5	TGTGCCAGCAGCCAAGTGAAGGAGAATCATAGCAATCAGCCCCAGCATTTT	CASSQVKENHSNQPQHF
-	TRBV7-8	-	TRBJ2-5	TGTGCCAGCAGCGAGAGCGGGTTTGGAGAGACCCAGTACTTC	CASSESGFGETQYF
-	TRBV5-1	TRBD1	TRBJ2-6	TGCGCCAGCAGCTCGGGACAGGGTAGGACTGGGGCCAACGTCCTGACTTTC	CASSSGQGRTGANVLTF
-	TRBV24-1	TRBD1	TRBJ2-5	TGTGCCACCAGTGGGACAGGGTCTGGTGGGTTTATGGAGACCCAGTACTTC	CATSGTGSGGFMETQYF
-	TRBV7-6	TRBD2	TRBJ2-7	TGTGCCAGCAGCTTGTCAATACCGGGACTAGCGGTTTACGAGCAGTACTTC	CASSLSIPGLAVYEQYF
few	TRBV6-5	TRBD1	TRBJ1-4	TGTGCCAGCAGCTCCGGGACAGTGGGTGAAAAACTGTTTTTT	CASSSGTVGEKLFF
-	TRBV19	TRBD2	TRBJ2-1	TGTGCCAGTAAAGACGTAGCGGGAGCCTACAATGAGCAGTTCTTC	CASKDVAGAYNEQFF
-	TRBV28	TRBD1	TRBJ1-5	TGTGCCAGCAGGCGGACAGGGGACTATAGCAATCAGCCCCAGCATTTT	CASRRTGDYSNQPQHF
-	TRBV5-1	-	TRBJ2-2	TGCGCCAGCAGCTTGGCCGGGGGTCAGAACACCGGGGAGCTGTTTTTT	CASSLAGGQNTGELFF
-	TRBV11-2	TRBD1	TRBJ1-4	TGTGCCAGCAGCTCCGTCGGGACAGGGGTGCGAAAACTGTTTTTT	CASSSVGTGVRKLFF
-	TRBV29-1	TRBD1	TRBJ1-1	TGCAGCGTTGATACGGACAGGGGCGAGTGGGACACTGAAGCTTTCTTT	CSVDTDRGEWDTEAFF
once	TRBV4-2	TRBD1	TRBJ1-2	TGTGCCAGCAGCCAAGAGAATTGGGTGACAGGGGAGGATGGCTACACCTTC	CASSQENWVTGEDGYTF
-	TRBV12-5	-	TRBJ1-1	TGTGCTAGTGGTTTGGTCGGGGGTGGACTGGTCATGAACACTGAAGCTTTCTTT	CASGLVGGGLVMNTEAFF
once	TRBV7-2	TRBD1	TRBJ2-5	TGTGCCAGCAGCACCAGGCGGGACAGGGACGGGGAGACCCAGTACTTC	CASSTRRDRDGETQYF
-	TRBV7-2	TRBD1	TRBJ2-3	TGTGCCAGCACCCTCACAGGGGTGAGAACAGATACGCAGTATTTT	CASTLTGVRTDTQYF
-	TRBV7-3	TRBD2	TRBJ2-1	TGTGCCAGCAGCTTAACTGCGCTTGCGGGAGGGCCGGGTGTTGAGCAGTTCTTC	CASSLTALAGGPGVEQFF
-	TRBV28	-	TRBJ1-5	TGTGCCAGCAGCATACAGGGAAGAATTAGCAATCAGCCCCAGCATTTT	CASSIQGRISNQPQHF
-	TRBV7-6	-	TRBJ1-5	TGTGCCAGCAGCTTAGCTCAGGGAATCAATCAGCCCCAGCATTTT	CASSLAQGINQPQHF
-	TRBV3-1/TRBV3-2	TRBD2	TRBJ2-3	TGTGCCAGCAGCCGTAGCGGGAGCACAGATACGCAGTATTTT	CASSRSGSTDTQYF
once	TRBV4-2	-	TRBJ1-1	TGTGCCAGCAGCCAATATGCGGGCCTGAACACTGAAGCTTTCTTT	CASSQYAGLNTEAFF
-	TRBV1	-	TRBJ2-5	TGCACCAGCAGCCAAGAGGGGCCACTAGCGGGAGGGGGAGAGACCCAGTACTTC	CTSSQEGPLAGGGETQYF
-	TRBV7-3	TRBD2	TRBJ2-2	TGTGCCAGCAGCCCTTTCGCGGGAGGTACGAGAACCGGGGAGCTGTTTTTT	CASSPFAGGTRTGELFF
-	TRBV18	-	TRBJ1-3	TGTGCCAGCTCAGCCGGGACATACGACTCTGGAAACACCATATATTTT	CASSAGTYDSGNTIYF
-	TRBV4-1	-	TRBJ1-6	TGCGCCAGCAGCCAAGATGGGCAGGGGAATTCACCCCTCCACTTT	CASSQDGQGNSPLHF
-	TRBV2	TRBD1	TRBJ1-1	TGTGCCAGCAGTCACGGGCAGGGGGCGAACACTGAAGCTTTCTTT	CASSHGQGANTEAFF
-	TRBV3-1/TRBV3-2	-	TRBJ1-6	TGTGCCAGCAGCCAGGACAGATTTAATTCACCCCTCCACTTT	CASSQDRFNSPLHF
-	TRBV6-2/TRBV6-3	TRBD2	TRBJ2-1	TGTGCCAGCAGTTACTCGATCCCTAGCGGGAACAACAATGAGCAGTTCTTC	CASSYSIPSGNNNEQFF
-	TRBV5-1	TRBD1	TRBJ1-6	TGCGCCAGCAGCTTGGGGGACAGTAATTCACCCCTCCACTTT	CASSLGDSNSPLHF
few	TRBV6-5	TRBD2	TRBJ2-2	TGTGCCAGCGGTAGCGGGGGGGCGAGCACCGGGGAGCTGTTTTTT	CASGSGGASTGELFF
few	TRBV6-5	TRBD1	TRBJ2-3	TGTGCCAGCAGTTCGATCAGGGGGCTGAGCACAGATACGCAGTATTTT	CASSSIRGLSTDTQYF
-	TRBV11-2	TRBD1	TRBJ2-1	TGTGCCAGCAGCCGCCCGACAGGGGGCCTTGTGTCGCAGTTCTTC	CASSRPTGGLVSQFF
-	TRBV21-1	-	TRBJ2-7	TGTGCCAGCAGCAAAGCGCTACGGGGATTGCCTTACGAGCAGTACTTC	CASSKALRGLPYEQYF
-	TRBV18	-	TRBJ2-7	TGTGCCAGCTCACCGGAAGGAGGGCTTGTACACGAGCAGTACTTC	CASSPEGGLVHEQYF
once	TRBV3-1/TRBV3-2	-	TRBJ1-2	TGTGCCAGCAGCCAAGGCAGGGGCGCTAACTATGGCTACACCTTC	CASSQGRGANYGYTF
-	TRBV12-3/TRBV12-4	-	TRBJ2-5	TGTGCCAGCAGTTTTGAAAAGCGAGAGACCCAGTACTTC	CASSFEKRETQYF
once	TRBV5-6	TRBD2	TRBJ2-1	TGTGCCAGCAGCTCCGGGACTAGCAATGAGCAGTTCTTC	CASSSGTSNEQFF
-	TRBV5-1	TRBD1	TRBJ1-5	TGCGCCAGCAGTCCAACCACAGGGGGTGATCAGCCCCAGCATTTT	CASSPTTGGDQPQHF
once	TRBV6-5	-	TRBJ2-7	TGTGCCAGCAGTTACTCAGGGGCCCCCTACGAGCAGTACTTC	CASSYSGAPYEQYF
-	TRBV6-5	-	TRBJ1-1	TGTGCCAGCAGTTACTTGCCGGGGACTGGCACTGAAGCTTTCTTT	CASSYLPGTGTEAFF
few	TRBV7-2	-	TRBJ2-2	TGTGCCAGCAGCTTTTCGGTGAACACCGGGGAGCTGTTTTTT	CASSFSVNTGELFF
once	TRBV5-6	-	TRBJ2-3	TGTGCCAGCAGCTTGCGTCAGGGGGGTGGAGATACGCAGTATTTT	CASSLRQGGGDTQYF
-	TRBV11-2	-	TRBJ2-7	TGTGCCAGCAGTCTCGCGGCCGGGATTTCCTACGAGCAGTACTTC	CASSLAAGISYEQYF
few	TRBV21-1	-	TRBJ2-2	TGTGCCAGCAGCAAGGACAGGGACACCGGGGAGCTGTTTTTT	CASSKDRDTGELFF
-	TRBV6-5	-	TRBJ2-3	TGTGCCAGCATCAGGGTACTGGCTGATCAGGATACGCAGTATTTT	CASIRVLADQDTQYF
-	TRBV10-1	-	TRBJ1-6	TGCGCCAGCAGTGTCGTGGAGGGCAATTCACCCCTCCACTTT	CASSVVEGNSPLHF
-	TRBV7-6	-	TRBJ1-1	TGTGCCAGCAGCTTAGCACGGGGAGTGAACACTGAAGCTTTCTTT	CASSLARGVNTEAFF
-	TRBV27	-	TRBJ2-3	TGTGCCAGCAGTTCCCAGGAGGAAGGGACAGATACGCAGTATTTT	CASSSQEEGTDTQYF
once	TRBV6-5	TRBD2	TRBJ2-7	TGTGCCAGCAGTTACTCGTTTCTAGCGGGAGGCTACGAGCAGTACTTC	CASSYSFLAGGYEQYF
-	TRBV28	-	TRBJ2-3	TGTGCCAGCAGTAGATACAGGGCTGATACGCAGTATTTT	CASSRYRADTQYF
-	TRBV11-2	-	TRBJ2-1	TGTGCCAGCAGCTTATCCGGGATTGAGCAGTTCTTC	CASSLSGIEQFF